The next 20 T cell receptor beta chains were all read from a single sample in a study of cytomegalovirus exposure and HLA in healthy donors. It was with 60 Vbeta and 13 Jbeta primers that the PCR ran. The protocol was immunoSEQ multiplex PCR, while the TCRdb copy is restricted to in-frame clones and leaves out a portion. The sample has 150,000 to 200,000 clones; roughly 80% are singletons. Sequencing used PBMCs. Source of these receptors: a man aged 18-30 years in good health and CMV-seropositive.

This chain connects TRBV15 to TRBJ2-1, with TRBD1 as a possible D gene (5 bases). This CDR3 has 12 residues. V was pared by 6 bases and J by 7 bases, with 10 bases between. The germline gives CDR1 LNHNV, CDR2 YYDKDF (reference sequence). The CDR3: CATREQGNEQFF. In DNA form, the CDR3 reads TGTGCCACCAGAGAGCAGGGTAATGAGCAGTTCTTC.

The chain links TRBV10-1 to TRBJ2-7; 7 bases fit TRBD1. V dropped 3 bases and J dropped 1; count of bases not matched to a gene: 3. Germline loops: CDR1 WNHNN, CDR2 SYGVQD (reference sequence). This CDR3 is 14 amino acids long. In DNA, the CDR3 is TGCGCCAGCAGTGAAGCGACAGGGTCCTACGAGCAGTACTTC. Translated: CASSEATGSYEQYF.

The chain uses TRBV2 and TRBJ2-1, with TRBD2 matching 13 bases. V trimming: 6 bases; J trimming: 9 bases; junction bases outside the gene matches: 8. The CDR3 runs 15 residues. Germline V lookup: CDR1 SNHLY, CDR2 FYNNEI. In DNA form, the CDR3 reads TGTGCCAGCAGGCCATGGACTAGCGGGAGTACTGAGCAGTTCTTC. This sequence encodes CASRPWTSGSTEQFF.

Points on this clone: One end of the junction fails to match germline, which may point to a read error. The chain combines TRBV7-9 with TRBJ2-7; 9 bases fit TRBD1. This CDR3 region has 16 residues. Germline V gene data show CDR1 as SEHNR and CDR2 as FQNEAQ (reference sequence). The CDR3 bases are TGTTCCAGCACCCCATTTTCCGGGACAGGGACCTACGAGCAGTACTTC. Its protein is CSSTPFSGTGTYEQYF.

The chain combines TRBV5-1 with TRBJ2-1, with TRBD1 identical over 7 bases. The germline CDR1 and CDR2 sequences are SGHRS and YFSETQ. The CDR3 is made up of 13 amino acids. V shed 5 bases, J shed 8 bases, and the junction held 7 bases outside the gene matches. The CDR3 reads CASSPDGQDEQFF. CDR3 coding DNA: TGCGCCAGCAGTCCGGACGGACAGGATGAGCAGTTCTTC.

The V gene is TRBV27, the J gene TRBJ1-1, with 7 bases aligning to TRBD1. The CDR3 runs 14 residues. V lost 5 bases, J lost 5 bases, and 8 bases stayed unmatched. Germline V gives CDR1 MNHEY, CDR2 SMNVEV (reference sequence). The CDR3 is CASSTNARGTEAFF. DNA for the CDR3: TGTGCCAGCAGTACCAACGCCAGGGGGACTGAAGCTTTCTTT.

CDR3 region: CASSQDVRNTGELFF. The CDR3 nucleotides are TGTGCCAGCAGCCAAGATGTCAGGAACACCGGGGAGCTGTTTTTT. The rearrangement joins TRBV4-2 to TRBJ2-2; D is ambiguous. The CDR3 runs to 15 residues. V lost 0 bases, J lost 1 base, and 6 bases lay in between. Germline CDR1 is LGHNA and CDR2 is YNFKEQ.

This clone was recorded once. This sequence joins TRBV28 and TRBJ2-7, with D perhaps TRBD2 (6 bases). CDR3 length equals 15 residues. Germline values: CDR1 MDHEN, CDR2 SYDVKM. Between the trimmed V and J ends, which lost 2 bases and 0 bases, there was a span of 11 bases. CDR3: CASSLERASSYEQYF. CDR3 in DNA: TGTGCCAGCAGTTTAGAGCGGGCAAGCTCCTACGAGCAGTACTTC.

This rearrangement joins TRBV5-1 to TRBJ2-1; 7 bases match TRBD2. The CDR3 is 12 residues long. Germline V CDR1 and CDR2: SGHRS, YFSETQ. The V segment lost 4 bases and the J segment 14 bases; nucleotides outside the gene matches: 9. The CDR3 here is CASSLEVGGEFF. CDR3 in DNA: TGCGCCAGCAGCCTTGAGGTGGGAGGGGAGTTCTTC. Combining the CDR3 with reference TRBV5-1 and TRBJ2-1 gives the whole variable domain KAGVTQTPRYLIKTRGQQVTLSCSPISGHRSVSWYQQTPGQGLQFLFEYFSETQRNKGNFPGRFSGRQFSNSRSEMNVSTLELGDSALYLCASSLEVGGEFFGPGTRLTVL.

The gene calls are TRBV29-1 and TRBJ2-7; the match to TRBD2 covers 7 bases. V shed 4 bases, J shed 7 bases, and the junction held 19 bases outside the gene matches. This CDR3 has 16 residues. Germline V gene lookup returns CDR1 SQVTM and CDR2 ANQGSEA. Here the CDR3 DNA reads TGCAGCGTTGTATTGGGTCCGGGAGGATCAGCGGATGAGCAGTACTTC. It yields the protein CSVVLGPGGSADEQYF.

This clone was seen a single time. The V gene is TRBV6-1, the J gene TRBJ1-2; TRBD1 agrees at 8 bases. Trimming cost V 3 bases and J 4 bases; bases outside gene matches: 10. This CDR3 contains 16 residues. Per the germline V gene, CDR1 is MNHNS and CDR2 is SASEGT. For the CDR3, the DNA is TGTGCCAGCAGTGACGGAATCTCAGGGGGCATCTATGGCTACACCTTC. Translated: CASSDGISGGIYGYTF.

The genes are TRBV7-2 and TRBJ2-1; 7 bases fit TRBD2. V trimming: 3 bases; J trimming: 10 bases; junction bases outside the gene matches: 6. The CDR3 is made up of 13 amino acids. CDR1 and CDR2 from the germline V gene are SGHTA and FQGNSA. As DNA, the CDR3 is TGTGCCAGCAGCTTGTCCGGGGGAGGGGAGCAGTTCTTC. Its protein product is CASSLSGGGEQFF.

The gene calls are TRBV7-9 and TRBJ2-6; tentatively, D is TRBD2 (5 bases). Germline CDR1 SEHNR, CDR2 FQNEAQ (reference sequence). The CDR3 is 14 residues long. V shed 7 bases and J shed 0 bases, with 7 bases lying between them. CDR3 sequence reads: CASKLGSGANVLTF. CDR3 in DNA: TGTGCCAGCAAACTAGGCTCTGGGGCCAACGTCCTGACTTTC.

This clone occurred a few times. V and J are TRBV15 and TRBJ1-3, with 11 positions matching TRBD1. Germline V gene data show CDR1 as LNHNV and CDR2 as YYDKDF (reference sequence). With 0 bases clipped from V and 2 bases from J, the junction kept 9 bases outside the gene matches. CDR3 length: 19 residues. The CDR3, as DNA: TGTGCCACCAGCAGAGATCAAGGGACAGGGGGATTTCCTGGAAACACCATATATTTT. Its translation: CATSRDQGTGGFPGNTIYF.

The DNA of the CDR3 is TGTGCCAGCAGCCAGAGAGCGGGTACAGATACGCAGTATTTT. As protein: CASSQRAGTDTQYF. The chain combines TRBV28 with TRBJ2-3; TRBD2 is a possible D gene (6 bases). V was cut by 6 bases and J by 3 bases, with 13 bases left in between. The CDR3 loop spans 14 amino acids. Germline V lookup: CDR1 MDHEN, CDR2 SYDVKM.

This clone was counted a few times. V gene TRBV20-1 combines with J gene TRBJ2-7, with D possibly matching TRBD2 (5 bases). The CDR3 is 11 amino acids. Germline-derived CDR1 and CDR2 are DFQATT and SNEGSKA (reference sequence). In nucleotides, the CDR3 is TGCAGCTGGAGGTGGAGCTACGAGCAGTACTTC. Its protein is CSWRWSYEQYF.

V usage is TRBV20-1 and J usage is TRBJ1-2, with TRBD1 as a possible D gene (5 bases). The CDR3 has 10 residues. Trimming removed 8 bases at V and 3 bases at J, with 7 bases between. Germline V lookup: CDR1 DFQATT, CDR2 SNEGSKA (reference sequence). The CDR3 sequence is CSWGDYGYTF. The DNA of the CDR3 is TGCAGTTGGGGGGACTATGGCTACACCTTC.

The gene calls are TRBV5-1 and TRBJ2-2; 10 bases align to TRBD2. After removal of 3 bases from V and 1 base from J, the junction contained 3 bases not matched to a gene. Germline V gene data show CDR1 as SGHRS and CDR2 as YFSETQ. This CDR3 is built from 16 residues. The CDR3 DNA is TGCGCCAGCAGCTCTAGCGGGAGAGGGAACACCGGGGAGCTGTTTTTT. Translated, it gives CASSSSGRGNTGELFF.

This rearrangement joins TRBV29-1 to TRBJ2-2; weak D call: TRBD2 (6 bases). V was trimmed by 7 bases and J by 7 bases, leaving 13 bases between them. The CDR3 loop spans 12 amino acids. Germline-derived CDR1 and CDR2 are SQVTM and ANQGSEA. DNA for the CDR3: TGCAGCGCGGGACTCGGCGGCGGGGAGCTGTTTTTT. Its translation is CSAGLGGGELFF.

V gene TRBV14 combines with J gene TRBJ1-1; 9 bases map to TRBD1. The CDR3 runs 17 residues. Germline CDR1 is SGHDN and CDR2 is FVKESK. V lost 4 bases, J lost 7 bases, and 16 bases stayed unmatched. DNA for the CDR3: TGTGCCAGCAGCCCAAGGAGTAGACAGGGGGTTCTGGGTGAAGCTTTCTTT. This codes for CASSPRSRQGVLGEAFF.